This T cell receptor (beta chain) was observed in a study of T-cell reconstitution after alpha-beta-depleted transplantation in children. Study results and caveats: High day-60 TCRbeta diversity in some patients came from surviving recipient T cells and thymic progenitors. At around two months after transplant, the alpha-beta T cells were reportedly derived from several hundred expanded clones that came from non-depleted graft cells. Fresh T-cell production supplied most of the T-cell counts and diversity seen one year after transplant.

This clonotype appeared a few times. Its antigen is still unknown. Researchers prepared the TCRbeta library using unique molecular identifiers, the study reports. One entry per CDR3 protein, called by TCRdb with MiXCR from the PCR reads. Seen here are about 250,000 distinct CDR3 sequences, more than 20% observed once, and the top ten hold more than 4.5%. The receptor was isolated from a female patient aged 2-9 years who had a stem cell transplant for congenital amegakaryocytic thrombocytopenia, so the T cells may come from the graft donor. The source was PBMCs, mostly from graft donor cells, collected 360 days after TCRalphabeta/CD19-depleted stem cell transplant.

The CDR3: CAPPTDNEQFF. The CDR3 coding sequence is TGTGCCCCCCCTACGGACAATGAGCAGTTCTTC. The chain has TRBV30 and TRBJ2-1; unclear D gene. The germline gives CDR1 GTSNPN, CDR2 SVGIG (reference sequence). The length of the CDR3 is 11 residues. The ends were cut back, 8 bases at V and 5 bases at J, with 10 bases in the middle.